This T cell receptor beta chain was retrieved from a study of blood T cell repertoires in COVID-19. The wider study: Some COVID-19 samples were acute and others convalescent; all came from the United States, Italy and Spain. The cDNA or gDNA used as material had been derived from T cells, B-cell-depleted T cells, or PBMCs.

In the authors' workflow: The authors estimated nucleated cell counts from reference gene primer amplification. The table came from immunoSEQ multiplex PCR; TCRdb's copy has only in-frame clones and leaves some out. V, J and clone size are those of that table, while D and trimming were read from the DNA. The table shows around 150,000 clones, with around 89% occurring only once. The junction had 12 bases not matched to a gene; V was cut back by 0 bases and J by 7 bases. CDR1 and CDR2 from the germline V gene are SGHRS and YFSETQ. This CDR3 spans 17 amino acids. This clonotype was sampled from an older woman with active COVID-19. V gene TRBV5-1 combines with J gene TRBJ1-2, with 10 bases identical to TRBD1. Sequenced sample: peripheral blood. The chain's CDR3 is CASSLDRDRGASSGYTF. The CDR3 DNA follows: TGCGCCAGCAGCTTGGATCGGGACAGGGGTGCTTCGAGTGGCTACACCTTC.